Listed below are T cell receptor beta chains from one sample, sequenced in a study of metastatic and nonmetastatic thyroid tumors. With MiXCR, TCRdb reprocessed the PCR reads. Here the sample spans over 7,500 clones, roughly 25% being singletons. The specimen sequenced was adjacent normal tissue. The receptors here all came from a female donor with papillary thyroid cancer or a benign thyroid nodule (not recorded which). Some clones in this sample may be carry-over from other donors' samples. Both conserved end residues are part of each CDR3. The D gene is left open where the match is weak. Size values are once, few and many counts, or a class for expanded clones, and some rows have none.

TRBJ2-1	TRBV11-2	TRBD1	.	TGTGCCAGCACAGGACAGGGGGTTGAGCAGTTCTTC	CASTGQGVEQFF
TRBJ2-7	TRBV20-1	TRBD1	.	TGCAGTGCTACAGGGGGCGCGCTCATCGAGCAGTACTTC	CSATGGALIEQYF
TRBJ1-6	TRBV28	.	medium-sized	TGTGCCAGCAGGCTAGGGTATTATTCACCCCTCCACTTT	CASRLGYYSPLHF
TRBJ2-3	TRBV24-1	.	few	TGTGCCACCAGTGATTTGCCCCAGGCGCCTTTGGATTTT	CATSDLPQAPLDF
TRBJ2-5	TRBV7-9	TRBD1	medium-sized	TGTGCCAGCAGCTTAGGCGAGGGACAGTGGTACTTC	CASSLGEGQWYF
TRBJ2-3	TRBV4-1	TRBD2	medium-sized	TGCGCCAGCAGCAGGCGAGCGGGGGGCCTCACAGATACGCAGTATTTT	CASSRRAGGLTDTQYF
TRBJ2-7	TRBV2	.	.	TGTGCCAGCAGCGCCGTGGGTCGCTCCTACGAGCAGTACTTC	CASSAVGRSYEQYF
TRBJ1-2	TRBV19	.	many	TGTGCCAGTAGTAGGACAGTTGATGGCTACGCCTTC	CASSRTVDGYAF
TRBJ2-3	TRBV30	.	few	TGTGCCTGGAGTGTAGGGCACCGTAGCACAGATACGCAGTATTTT	CAWSVGHRSTDTQYF
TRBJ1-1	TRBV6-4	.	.	TGTGCCAGCAGTGACTGGGCAGGGGATCGAGCTTTCTTT	CASSDWAGDRAFF
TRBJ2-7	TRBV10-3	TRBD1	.	TGTGCCATCAGTGAATGGACAGGGAGCTCCTACGAGCAGTACTTC	CAISEWTGSSYEQYF
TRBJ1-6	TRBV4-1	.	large	TGCGCCAGCAGCCAAGACAGGGAATGGTCACCCCTCCACTTT	CASSQDREWSPLHF
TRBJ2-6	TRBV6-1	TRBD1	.	TGTGCCAGCCGGGCAGGGGGATCTGGGGCCAACGTCCTGACTTTC	CASRAGGSGANVLTF
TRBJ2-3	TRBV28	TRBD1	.	TGTGCCAGCAGTCCCCCGGACAGGGATACAGATACGCAGTATTTT	CASSPPDRDTDTQYF
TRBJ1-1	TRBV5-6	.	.	TGTGCCAGCAGCTTCGGGGGCAGGGCGTCAATGAACACTGAAGCTTTCTTT	CASSFGGRASMNTEAFF
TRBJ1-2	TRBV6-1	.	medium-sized	TGTGCCAGCAGTGAAGGGACCCCAGACTATGGCTACACCTTC	CASSEGTPDYGYTF
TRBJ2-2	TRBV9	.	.	TGTGCCAGCAGCGTAGACCTATCCGGGGAGCTGTTTTTT	CASSVDLSGELFF
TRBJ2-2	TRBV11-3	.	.	TGTGCCAGCAGCTTTATGGGGAACACCGGGGAGCTGTTTTTT	CASSFMGNTGELFF
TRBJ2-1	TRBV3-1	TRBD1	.	TGTGCCAGCAGCCACCTAACAGGGGATGAGCAGTTCTTC	CASSHLTGDEQFF
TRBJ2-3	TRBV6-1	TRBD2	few	TGTGCCAGCAGGGGGGGGAGCAGGGGCACAGATACGCAGTATTTT	CASRGGSRGTDTQYF
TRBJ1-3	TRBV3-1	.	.	TGTGCCAGCAGCCGATCCCCGGGCGTTGGAAACACCATATATTTT	CASSRSPGVGNTIYF
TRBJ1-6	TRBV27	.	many	TGTGCCAGCAGTCCCTACGGCGTAGGGTTGGATTCACCCCTCCACTTT	CASSPYGVGLDSPLHF
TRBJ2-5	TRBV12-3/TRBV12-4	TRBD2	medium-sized	TGTGCCAGCAGTTTAGTTCCTTCGAGCGGGGGGCAAGAGACCCAGTACTTC	CASSLVPSSGGQETQYF
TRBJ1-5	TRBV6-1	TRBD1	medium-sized	TGTGCCAGCAGTTGGGACAGTAGCAATCAGCCCCAGCATTTT	CASSWDSSNQPQHF
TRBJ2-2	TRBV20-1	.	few	TGCAGTGCCCGCATGGGCGGAGACACCGGGGAGCTGTTTTTT	CSARMGGDTGELFF
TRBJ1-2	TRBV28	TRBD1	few	TGTGCCAGCAGTTTAGGGGGACAGGGGATAAGCGGCTACACCTTC	CASSLGGQGISGYTF
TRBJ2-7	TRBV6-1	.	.	TGTGCCAGCAGCCGCAAGGGGTTCGAGCATTACTTC	CASSRKGFEHYF
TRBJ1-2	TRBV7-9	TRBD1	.	TGTGCCAGCAGCTTCTCGACAGGGGGAGGCTACACCTTC	CASSFSTGGGYTF
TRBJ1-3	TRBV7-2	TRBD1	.	TGTGCCAGCAGCTTAGCGTTCCAGGGGGCGACTTCCTCTGGAAACACCATATATTTT	CASSLAFQGATSSGNTIYF
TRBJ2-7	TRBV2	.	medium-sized	TGTGCCAGCAGGACGACAGGCACTCCCTCCCTATTC	CASRTTGTPSLF
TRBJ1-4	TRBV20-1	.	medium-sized	TGCAGTGCTATGGCAGTCGAAAATGAAAAACTGTTTTTT	CSAMAVENEKLFF
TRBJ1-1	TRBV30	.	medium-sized	TGTGCCTGGGCTCGCGCGGGGGGCCCTATAAGGAACACTGAAGCTTTCTTT	CAWARAGGPIRNTEAFF
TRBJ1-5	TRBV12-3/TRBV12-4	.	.	TGTGCCAGCAGTTTAATTGTTCAGGGGAGCTCGGGGGCTTATAGCAATCAGCCCCAGCATTTT	CASSLIVQGSSGAYSNQPQHF
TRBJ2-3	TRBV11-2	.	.	TGTGCCAGCAGCTTAGGAGGTCGGGGGGCAGGTAGGGATACGCAGTATTTT	CASSLGGRGAGRDTQYF
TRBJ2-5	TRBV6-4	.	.	TGTGCCAGCAGTTCTGACCAGGGAGAGACCCAGTACTTC	CASSSDQGETQYF
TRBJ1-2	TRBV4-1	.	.	TGCGCCAGCAGCCACTATACGGGGGTAGACTATGGCTACACCTTC	CASSHYTGVDYGYTF
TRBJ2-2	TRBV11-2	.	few	TGTGCCAGCAGCTTAGATAGGATTGGGAACACCGGGGAGCTGTTTTTT	CASSLDRIGNTGELFF
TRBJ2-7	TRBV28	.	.	TGTGCCAGCAGTTCCTTGGGCCCTCAACACTACGAGCAGTACTTC	CASSSLGPQHYEQYF
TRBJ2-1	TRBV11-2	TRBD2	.	TGTGCCAGCAGCTACCGGCGGACTAGCGGGAGTATGAATGAGCAGTTCTTC	CASSYRRTSGSMNEQFF
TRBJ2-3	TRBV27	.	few	TGTTCCAGCAGTTTTTTGGCGGACACAGATACGCAGTATTTT	CSSSFLADTDTQYF
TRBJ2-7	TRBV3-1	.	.	TGTGCCAGCAGCCAAGATCGAGGGAGTGGATACGAGCAGTACTTC	CASSQDRGSGYEQYF
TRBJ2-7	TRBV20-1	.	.	TGCAGTGCTAGGCGGCTCAGGATGAGCCACGAGCAGTACTTC	CSARRLRMSHEQYF